This TCR beta chain was documented in a study of T cell changes during pregnancy in multiple sclerosis. Generated by immunoSEQ multiplex PCR, the TCRdb table keeps only in-frame clones and is missing some. The repertoire has about 70,000 clones, roughly 92% of them found once; the top ten carry about 2.3%. The sequence was collected from a female donor with multiple sclerosis, enrolled in a pregnancy study. The sequenced sample was peripheral blood, obtained before pregnancy.

The CDR3 sequence: CSASGTESYEQYF. DNA for the CDR3: TGCAGCGCCTCCGGGACAGAGTCCTACGAGCAGTACTTC. The gene calls are TRBV29-1 and TRBJ2-7, with TRBD1 matching over 7 bases. The CDR3 runs 13 residues. V was pared by 7 bases and J by 1 base, with 7 bases of the junction left unmatched. From germline, CDR1 is SQVTM and CDR2 ANQGSEA.